The T cell receptor (beta chain) described here comes from a study of blood T cell repertoires in COVID-19. Study overall: COVID-19 samples, acute and convalescent, were from the United States, Italy and Spain. PBMCs, B-cell-depleted T cells, or T cells provided the cDNA or gDNA that made up the material.

Per the original data handling: Amplification of reference gene primers was used by the study to estimate nucleated cell counts. This table comes from immunoSEQ multiplex PCR, and its TCRdb copy is limited to in-frame clones, with some not included. That table is the source of V, J and clone size, and D and trimming were worked out from the DNA. The sample lists some 70,000 clones; approximately 90% were seen once. V shed 5 bases and J shed 12 bases, with 11 bases lying between them. The CDR3 spans 11 residues. Per the germline V gene, CDR1 is MNHEY and CDR2 is SMNVEV (reference sequence). This TCR came from a man in his 70s with active or convalescent COVID-19. This chain links TRBV27 with TRBJ2-1; D not resolved. Sequencing input: peripheral blood. CDR3 region: CASSPRTRQFF. The CDR3, as DNA: TGTGCCAGCAGTCCCCGTACTCGGCAGTTCTTC.